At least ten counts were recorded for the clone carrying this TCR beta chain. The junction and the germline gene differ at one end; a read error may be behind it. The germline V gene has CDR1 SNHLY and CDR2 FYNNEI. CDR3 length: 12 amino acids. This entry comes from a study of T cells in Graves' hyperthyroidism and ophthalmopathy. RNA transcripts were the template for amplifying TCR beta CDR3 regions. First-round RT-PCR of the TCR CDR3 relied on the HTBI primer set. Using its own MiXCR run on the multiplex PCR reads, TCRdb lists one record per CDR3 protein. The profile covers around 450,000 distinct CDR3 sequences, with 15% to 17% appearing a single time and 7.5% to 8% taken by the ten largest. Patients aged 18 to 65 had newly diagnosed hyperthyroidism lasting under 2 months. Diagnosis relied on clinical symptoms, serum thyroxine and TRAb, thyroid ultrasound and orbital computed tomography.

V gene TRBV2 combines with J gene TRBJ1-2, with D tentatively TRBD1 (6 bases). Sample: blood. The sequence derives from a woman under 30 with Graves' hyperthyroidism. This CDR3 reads CASSFIDRPGPF. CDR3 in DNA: TGTGCCAGCAGTTTTATCGACAGGCCAGGACCCTTC.